Below are 23 T cell receptor beta chains sequenced from a single sample in a study of blood T cells in healthy people across ages. Together with a sample-barcoded 5' primer, a J-beta primer mix was included in a second PCR lasting roughly 6 to 12 cycles. One entry per CDR3 protein results from TCRdb running MiXCR on the 5' RACE reads. The sample yields hundreds of thousands of distinct CDR3 sequences, approximately 25% seen once. The same sample was also used in a study of T cells of mothers and their children.

The sequencing sample was made of blood. Receptors were obtained from a boy aged 10-17 years in good health.

This clonotype was counted a few times. The junction departs from germline at one end; a sequencing error may be responsible. The chain employs TRBV11-2 and TRBJ2-1; 8 positions agree with TRBD2. The CDR3 sequence is 16 residues long. Germline V lookup: CDR1 SGHAT, CDR2 FQNNGV. The CDR3 region is CASSFGLAPPYNERFF. DNA of the CDR3: TGTGCCAGCAGCTTTGGACTAGCTCCTCCCTACAATGAGCGGTTCTTC.

This clonotype was counted once. CDR3 DNA: TGCGCCAGCAGGGCGGGACAGGGGCCCGGAGAGACCCAGTACTTC. This sequence encodes CASRAGQGPGETQYF. The genes are TRBV5-1 and TRBJ2-5; 10 bases fit TRBD1. The CDR3 length is 15 residues. Germline V CDR1 and CDR2: SGHRS, YFSETQ. Trimming took 5 bases from V and 4 from J; bases not matched to a gene: 8. Full variable domain (outside the CDR3, taken from reference TRBV5-1 and TRBJ2-5): KAGVTQTPRYLIKTRGQQVTLSCSPISGHRSVSWYQQTPGQGLQFLFEYFSETQRNKGNFPGRFSGRQFSNSRSEMNVSTLELGDSALYLCASRAGQGPGETQYFGPGTRLLVL.

This clonotype appeared a few times. This chain joins TRBV11-2 and TRBJ2-1, with TRBD2 identical over 11 bases. Germline trimming cut 5 bases from V and 6 bases from J; bases unmatched to any gene: 9. CDR3 length: 16 amino acids. Per germline, CDR1 SGHAT and CDR2 FQNNGV. The CDR3 sequence is CASSPIAGGPVNEQFF. For the CDR3, the DNA is TGTGCCAGCAGCCCTATAGCGGGGGGGCCGGTCAATGAGCAGTTCTTC.

This clonotype was picked up one time. The chain links TRBV7-9 to TRBJ2-3; a weak D match, TRBD2 (5 bases). CDR3 size: 14 residues. Deletions cut 7 bases from V and 6 bases from J, with 17 bases between. Germline V gives CDR1 SEHNR, CDR2 FQNEAQ (reference sequence). CDR3 residues: CASNERSGFDTQYF. Written as DNA, the CDR3 is TGTGCCAGCAACGAACGATCGGGATTCGATACGCAGTATTTT.

CDR3 residues: CASSVPDSRNTIYF. DNA for the CDR3: TGTGCCAGCAGCGTTCCGGACAGTAGAAACACCATATATTTT. This chain connects TRBV9 to TRBJ1-3; D is perhaps TRBD1 (6 bases). This CDR3 is 14 amino acids long. Germline-derived CDR1 and CDR2 are SGDLS and YYNGEE. Trimming removed 2 bases at V and 5 bases at J, with 11 bases between.

This clonotype appeared a few times. This rearrangement joins TRBV11-2 to TRBJ2-3; D gene unclear. Germline V CDR1 and CDR2: SGHAT, FQNNGV. V lost 5 bases, J lost 4 bases, and 13 bases lay in between. This CDR3 region has 14 residues. CDR3 nucleotide sequence: TGTGCCAGCAGCCAAGGTTATGGTGCAGATACGCAGTATTTT. Residues: CASSQGYGADTQYF.

This clonotype was detected only a few times. The chain combines TRBV10-3 with TRBJ1-1; D not resolved. The CDR3 runs to 11 residues. Germline V gene data show CDR1 as ENHRY and CDR2 as SYGVKD. V was pared by 8 bases and J by 1 base, with 5 bases between. The CDR3 loop reads CAIGGNTEAFF. Written as DNA, the CDR3 is TGTGCCATCGGTGGGAACACTGAAGCTTTCTTT.

This clonotype was seen repeatedly, ten times or more. The CDR3 nucleotides are TGTGCCAGCCAGGGTGGCTACGAGCAGTACTTC. This gives the protein CASQGGYEQYF. This chain uses TRBV6-6 with TRBJ2-5; the D gene is possibly TRBD1 (5 bases). The J call may be incorrect, as the DNA end agrees better with TRBJ2-7. This CDR3 region has 11 residues. Germline assignment: CDR1 MNHNY and CDR2 SVGAGI (reference sequence).

This clonotype was seen more than once but under ten times. J is TRBJ1-4 and V is TRBV6-5, with 7 nucleotides matching TRBD1. In germline, CDR1 is MNHEY, CDR2 SVGAGI. V gave up 9 bases and J gave up 7 bases; unmatched junction bases: 11. The CDR3 sequence is 14 residues long. This CDR3 is CASSTSGTVEKLFF. The CDR3 DNA sequence: TGTGCCAGTAGTACCTCCGGGACAGTTGAAAAACTGTTTTTT.

The V and J genes are TRBV6-2 or TRBV6-3 and TRBJ2-7; TRBD2 matches at 10 bases. The J call is doubtful: the DNA matches TRBJ2-1 better. Germline CDR1 and CDR2: MNHEY and SVGEGT. The CDR3 covers 13 residues. CDR3 DNA: TGTGCCAGCAATTTAGCGGGAGGCGGTGAGCAGTTCTTC. Translated: CASNLAGGGEQFF.

The gene calls are TRBV20-1 and TRBJ2-5, with D unresolved. V shed 6 bases and J shed 0 bases, with 11 bases lying between them. Germline V gene sequence: CDR1 DFQATT, CDR2 SNEGSKA (reference sequence). The CDR3 has 13 amino acids. The CDR3 DNA reads as TGCAGTGCCGAAGGGCCGGACCAAGAGACCCAGTACTTC. Residues: CSAEGPDQETQYF.

This clonotype turned up a few times. The chain uses TRBV28 and TRBJ2-5, with D possibly TRBD2 on 6 matching bases. This CDR3 has 15 residues. The germline V gene has CDR1 MDHEN and CDR2 SYDVKM. The V end lost 3 bases, the J end lost 5 bases, and 16 bases lay between the germline ends. This CDR3 reads CASSFAFWGLETQYF. In DNA form, the CDR3 reads TGTGCCAGCAGTTTTGCTTTCTGGGGACTTGAGACCCAGTACTTC.

With regard to this clonotype: One end of the junction varies from germline; a read error may be responsible. V is TRBV12-3 or TRBV12-4 and J is TRBJ1-4, with TRBD1 matching over 10 bases. The CDR3 is made up of 16 amino acids. CDR3 loop: CVSSPAPGQGREKLFF. CDR3 bases: TGTGTCAGCAGTCCAGCCCCGGGACAGGGGCGCGAAAAACTGTTTTTT.

This clonotype has only a few counts. J is TRBJ2-7 and V is TRBV20-1, with 13 bases aligning to TRBD2. CDR1 is DFQATT, CDR2 SNEGSKA, per germline (reference sequence). CDR3 length equals 14 residues. V lost 4 bases to trimming and J lost 2 bases; unmatched junction nucleotides: 2. The CDR3 is CSAKLAGGAYEQYF. Here the CDR3 DNA reads TGCAGTGCTAAACTAGCGGGAGGGGCCTACGAGCAGTACTTC.

J is TRBJ2-3 and V is TRBV7-9; a possible D gene is TRBD1 (5 bases). V lost 5 bases and J 0 bases, leaving 15 bases between the germline ends. Germline V gene lookup returns CDR1 SEHNR and CDR2 FQNEAQ (reference sequence). The CDR3 loop spans 16 amino acids. DNA for the CDR3: TGTGCCAGCAGCGGCGTGACAGCGTCTAGCACAGATACGCAGTATTTT. Translation gives CASSGVTASSTDTQYF.

The V call is TRBV5-1, the J call TRBJ2-7; 10 nucleotides line up with TRBD2. The germline CDR1 and CDR2 sequences are SGHRS and YFSETQ. V lost 0 bases to trimming and J lost 0 bases; unmatched junction nucleotides: 9. This CDR3 region has 18 residues. CDR3 sequence (DNA): TGCGCCAGCAGCTTGGCGGCCACTAGCGGGGTTTACTCCTACGAGCAGTACTTC. Translating gives CASSLAATSGVYSYEQYF.

This clonotype was seen only a few times. This chain's CDR3 is CASPAAYSYEQYF. The CDR3 region has the DNA TGTGCCAGCCCCGCAGCCTACTCCTACGAGCAGTACTTC. The chain uses TRBV6-6 and TRBJ2-7; the D is unclear. Germline V gene lookup returns CDR1 MNHNY and CDR2 SVGAGI (reference sequence). The CDR3 has 13 amino acids. V shed 8 bases and J shed 0 bases, with 11 bases lying between them.

Only a few counts were recorded for this clonotype. The genes are TRBV7-2 and TRBJ2-5; 8 nucleotides align to TRBD2. The ends lost 8 bases at V and 3 bases at J; junction bases unmatched: 11. From germline, CDR1 is SGHTA and CDR2 FQGNSA. This CDR3 spans 15 amino acids. This CDR3 reads CASCSGIIREETQYF. CDR3 DNA: TGTGCCAGCTGTAGCGGGATCATTCGGGAAGAGACCCAGTACTTC.

V gene TRBV12-3 or TRBV12-4 combines with J gene TRBJ2-5; no reliable D call. The DNA end favors TRBJ2-7, so the J call may be wrong. The CDR3 covers 13 residues. CDR3 coding DNA: TGTGCCAGCAGTTTAGCCTCCCTCGGCGAGCAGTACTTC. Residues: CASSLASLGEQYF.

This clonotype was observed many times. CDR3 nucleotide sequence: TGCAGCGTTGAGCCGGATGGGTGGGAGACCCAGTACTTC. Encoded protein: CSVEPDGWETQYF. V gene TRBV29-1 combines with J gene TRBJ2-5; D unresolved. The CDR3 is 13 residues long. CDR1 SQVTM and CDR2 ANQGSEA come from the germline V gene. Trimming left V 3 bases short and J 5 bases short, with 13 bases between. The full variable domain, with the rest looked up from reference TRBV29-1 and TRBJ2-5, is SAVISQKPSRDICQRGTSLTIQCQVDSQVTMMFWYRQQPGQSLTLIATANQGSEATYESGFVIDKFPISRPNLTFSTLTVSNMSPEDSSIYLCSVEPDGWETQYFGPGTRLLVL.

The rearrangement links TRBV7-9 to TRBJ2-1; D unclear. Germline V CDR1 and CDR2: SEHNR, FQNEAQ (reference sequence). V was clipped by 6 bases and J by 0 bases, with 12 bases between them. This CDR3 region has 15 residues. CDR3 bases: TGTGCCAGCAGATCTACCCCGAGCTCCTACAATGAGCAGTTCTTC. Translation: CASRSTPSSYNEQFF.

The rearrangement joins TRBV12-3 or TRBV12-4 to TRBJ2-5; a weak D match, TRBD1 (6 bases). Judging by the DNA end, TRBJ2-7 fits better; the J call may be wrong. The CDR3 covers 14 residues. In DNA form, the CDR3 reads TGTGCCAGCAGTCCCCAGGACAGTTGGTACGAGCAGTACTTC. Its protein is CASSPQDSWYEQYF.

The J gene is TRBJ2-7, the V gene TRBV29-1; D unresolved. The length of the CDR3 is 12 residues. The V end was cut by 4 bases, the J end by 4 bases, with 11 bases between. Germline lookup yields CDR1 SQVTM and CDR2 ANQGSEA. The CDR3 reads CSVVELGYEQYF. Here the CDR3 DNA reads TGCAGCGTTGTTGAGTTAGGGTACGAGCAGTACTTC.